This TCR beta chain was captured in a study of T cells in Graves' hyperthyroidism and ophthalmopathy. Study-wide results and limits: The model anticipated ophthalmopathy a median approximately 6.7 months pre-onset. Within blood appeared most thyroid clonotypes that had expanded above 0.001.

V lost 4 bases and J lost 6; bases outside the gene matches: 8. The CDR3 has 14 residues. Every diagnosis used clinical symptoms, serum thyroxine and TRAb, thyroid ultrasound and orbital computed tomography. The sample of blood was obtained at first hyperthyroidism diagnosis (before any ophthalmopathy symptoms). This clonotype has only a few counts. What it recognizes is unknown. Researchers took RNA transcripts and amplified the TCR beta CDR3 regions from them. HTBI primers were the set used in a first-round RT-PCR of the TCR CDR3. TCRdb fed the multiplex PCR reads into MiXCR, producing one record per CDR3 protein. The sample comprises approximately 620,000 distinct CDR3 sequences, approximately 15% of which are singletons, and 5.5% to 7.5% rests with the top ten.

J is TRBJ1-2 and V is TRBV12-3 or TRBV12-4; TRBD1 matches at 7 bases. This clonotype was sampled from a woman aged 25-40 years with Graves' hyperthyroidism that later progressed to Graves' ophthalmopathy. Sequencing was performed on blood. CDR3 in DNA: TGTGCCAGCAGTTCGACGGGACAGAACCATGGCTACACCTTC. This translates into CASSSTGQNHGYTF.